Sequencing of this T cell receptor beta chain was carried out in a study of glioma-infiltrating T cells after dendritic cell vaccination. Looked up from germline, CDR1 is MNHNY and CDR2 is SVGAGI (reference sequence). The V end lost 4 bases, the J end lost 4 bases, and 13 bases lay between the germline ends. The length of the CDR3 is 15 residues. Clones were read by immunoSEQ multiplex PCR, and TCRdb kept only the in-frame ones, dropping some. Of about 73,000 clones in the sample, around 80% were seen once. Fresh-frozen tumor tissue and more than two years of survival data were available for all. The origin of this receptor is a human donor with glioblastoma. Sequencing used blood, obtained before dendritic cell vaccination. The genes are TRBV6-6 and TRBJ2-2; perhaps TRBD2 as D (5 bases). The CDR3 sequence is CASSSLRGGTGELFF. CDR3 sequence (DNA): TGTGCCAGCAGTTCTTTAAGAGGAGGCACCGGGGAGCTGTTTTTT.